This TCR beta chain emerged from a study of T-cell reconstitution after alpha-beta-depleted transplantation in children. This clonotype was observed at least ten times. Its antigen is currently unknown. Unique molecular identifiers were incorporated during preparation of the TCRbeta library. TCRdb processed the PCR reads anew with MiXCR; each CDR3 protein has one entry. The sample gives approximately 50,000 distinct CDR3 sequences, about 47% of which show up once; around two fifths is in the top ten. CDR1 is MRHNA, CDR2 SNTAGT, per germline. Trimming removed 3 bases from V and 5 bases from J, with 14 bases in between. The CDR3 extends over 15 amino acids. Study-wide points: Hyperexpanded clones declined; after one year, newly produced T cells mostly supplied diversity.

The material sequenced was peripheral blood, taken before TCRalphabeta/CD19-depleted stem cell transplant. The origin of this receptor is a boy under three years old with SCID, due to receive a stem cell transplant. The rearrangement uses TRBV6-4 and TRBJ2-1; weak D call: TRBD2 (7 bases). CDR3: CASSEGRGPHNEQFF. The CDR3 DNA reads TGTGCCAGCAGTGAAGGGCGGGGGCCTCACAATGAGCAGTTCTTC.